This T cell receptor (beta chain) was sequenced for a study of blood T cells in healthy people across ages. On the study more broadly: Per two T cells, about one barcoded beta molecule was captured through template switching.

Only a few counts were recorded for this clonotype. Its antigen is still unknown. The germline V gene has CDR1 MNHNS and CDR2 SASEGT. The CDR3 totals 17 residues. Trimming cost V 6 bases and J 5 bases, with 25 bases left between them. Study results and limitations: PBMCs were not sorted, which prevented a conclusive comparison of naive versus antigen-experienced cells.

It was with a sample-barcoded 5' primer and a J-beta primer mix that a second PCR of roughly 6 to 12 cycles was run. From the 5' RACE reads, TCRdb called clonotypes with MiXCR, one entry per CDR3 protein. This sample has about 770,000 distinct CDR3 sequences, with approximately 44% found just once. Each sample yielded at least 5.5 micrograms of PBMC total RNA. This TCR was recovered from a man aged 55 to 70 in good health. The chain uses TRBV6-1 and TRBJ2-5; D uncertain. Source material: blood. This CDR3 is CASSSYSDNHRRETQYF. The CDR3 DNA follows: TGTGCCAGCAGCAGTTACTCAGACAATCACAGACGGGAGACCCAGTACTTC.